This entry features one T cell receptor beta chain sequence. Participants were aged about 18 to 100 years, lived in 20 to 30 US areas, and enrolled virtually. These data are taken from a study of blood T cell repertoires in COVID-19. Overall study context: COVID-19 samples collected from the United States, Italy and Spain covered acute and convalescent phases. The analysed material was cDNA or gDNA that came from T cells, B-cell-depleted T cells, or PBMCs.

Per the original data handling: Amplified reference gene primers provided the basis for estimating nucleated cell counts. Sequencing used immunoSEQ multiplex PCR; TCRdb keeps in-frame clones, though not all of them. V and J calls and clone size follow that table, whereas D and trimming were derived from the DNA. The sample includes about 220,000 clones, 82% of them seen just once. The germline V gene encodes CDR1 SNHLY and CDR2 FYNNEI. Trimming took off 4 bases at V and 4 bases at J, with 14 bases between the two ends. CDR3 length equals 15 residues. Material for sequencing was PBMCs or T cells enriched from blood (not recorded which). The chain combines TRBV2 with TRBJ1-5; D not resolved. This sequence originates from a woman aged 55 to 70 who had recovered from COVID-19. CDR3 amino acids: CASSALGQRNQPQHF. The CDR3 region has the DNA TGTGCCAGCAGTGCCTTGGGCCAGCGGAATCAGCCCCAGCATTTT.